The 30 T cell receptor beta chains below all came from one sample that was sequenced in a study of cytomegalovirus exposure and HLA in healthy donors. Use of 60 Vbeta and 13 Jbeta primers characterized the PCR. Assay used: immunoSEQ multiplex PCR; TCRdb lists only in-frame clones, some missing. The repertoire holds tens of thousands of clones, with roughly two thirds as singletons. The specimen was PBMCs. The receptor set was obtained from a woman in her thirties or forties in good health and CMV-seropositive.

V is TRBV29-1 and J is TRBJ1-5; tentatively, D is TRBD1 (5 bases). Trimming shortened V by 6 bases and J by 6 bases, and 21 bases separated the two germline ends. The CDR3 contains 15 residues. Germline V lookup: CDR1 SQVTM, CDR2 ANQGSEA. The CDR3 DNA sequence: TGCAGCGTGGGGGACGTGGGGGGAGGCGGTCAGCCCCAGCATTTT. It is translated as CSVGDVGGGGQPQHF. Full variable domain (missing parts from reference TRBV29-1 and TRBJ1-5): SAVISQKPSRDICQRGTSLTIQCQVDSQVTMMFWYRQQPGQSLTLIATANQGSEATYESGFVIDKFPISRPNLTFSTLTVSNMSPEDSSIYLCSVGDVGGGGQPQHFGDGTRLSIL.

The rearrangement joins TRBV30 to TRBJ2-2; D remains unclear. Germline CDR1 and CDR2: GTSNPN and SVGIG (reference sequence). The CDR3 spans 12 residues. Trimming stripped 2 bases from V and 7 bases from J, with 8 bases between. CDR3 amino acids: CAWSLSYGELFF. DNA of the CDR3: TGTGCCTGGAGTCTTAGTTACGGGGAGCTGTTTTTT.

This clone was recorded once. V usage is TRBV9 and J usage is TRBJ1-1, with D hard to call. The germline gives CDR1 SGDLS, CDR2 YYNGEE. V dropped 2 bases and J dropped 1 base, with 12 bases sitting between them. The CDR3 runs 15 residues. The CDR3 DNA sequence: TGTGCCAGCAGCGTTCAAAGTGCAGGGAACACTGAAGCTTTCTTT. Translating it yields CASSVQSAGNTEAFF.

V and J are TRBV5-1 and TRBJ1-1; a possible D gene is TRBD1 (5 bases). Looked up from germline, CDR1 is SGHRS and CDR2 is YFSETQ. V gave up 0 bases and J gave up 4 bases, with 10 bases separating them. CDR3 size: 14 residues. The CDR3 region has the DNA TGCGCCAGCAGCTTGGAAACGACAGTCACTGAAGCTTTCTTT. This codes for CASSLETTVTEAFF. The full variable domain, rest sourced from reference TRBV5-1 and TRBJ1-1, is KAGVTQTPRYLIKTRGQQVTLSCSPISGHRSVSWYQQTPGQGLQFLFEYFSETQRNKGNFPGRFSGRQFSNSRSEMNVSTLELGDSALYLCASSLETTVTEAFFGQGTRLTVV.

J is TRBJ2-2 and V is TRBV27, with D uncertain. CDR3 length equals 13 residues. Germline V CDR1 and CDR2: MNHEY, SMNVEV (reference sequence). Trimming removed 5 bases from V and 4 bases from J, with 8 bases in between. CDR3 residues: CASSPSPTGELFF. The CDR3 DNA is TGTGCCAGCAGTCCCTCCCCCACCGGGGAGCTGTTTTTT.

In DNA form, the CDR3 reads TGCAGCGTTGAAGATTACGGGGAGCTGTTTTTT. Amino acid sequence: CSVEDYGELFF. The chain recombines TRBV29-1 with TRBJ2-2, with no clear D. Trimming took 0 bases from V and 7 from J, leaving 3 bases between them. Germline CDR1 and CDR2: SQVTM and ANQGSEA. This CDR3 comprises 11 residues.

CDR3 in DNA: TGTGCCAGCAGAACCACAGGGCTCTCCTACGAGCAGTACTTC. It translates to CASRTTGLSYEQYF. The chain uses TRBV25-1 and TRBJ2-7; weak D call: TRBD1 (6 bases). Trimming removed 6 bases from V and 0 bases from J, with 12 bases in between. From germline, CDR1 is MGHDK and CDR2 SYGVNS. The CDR3 has 14 amino acids.

V is TRBV28 and J is TRBJ2-2; D is ambiguous. The germline CDR1 and CDR2 sequences are MDHEN and SYDVKM. Trimming removed 2 bases at V and 4 bases at J, with 8 bases between. The CDR3 sequence is 14 residues long. The CDR3 here is CASSLSFGTGELFF. DNA of the CDR3: TGTGCCAGCAGTTTAAGTTTCGGCACCGGGGAGCTGTTTTTT. Complete variable domain (other parts from reference TRBV28 and TRBJ2-2): DVKVTQSSRYLVKRTGEKVFLECVQDMDHENMFWYRQDPGLGLRLIYFSYDVKMKEKGDIPEGYSVSREKKERFSLILESASTNQTSMYLCASSLSFGTGELFFGEGSRLTVL.

The rearrangement uses TRBV19 and TRBJ2-5, with 7 positions matching TRBD2. The CDR3 consists of 13 residues. J gave up 2 bases and V 6 bases, and 3 bases lay outside the gene matches. Germline lookup yields CDR1 LNHDA and CDR2 SQIVND (reference sequence). This CDR3 is CASSQREQETQYF. In DNA, the CDR3 is TGTGCCAGTAGCCAGCGGGAACAAGAGACCCAGTACTTC.

The chain joins TRBV10-3 to TRBJ2-7; D gene ambiguous. In germline, CDR1 is ENHRY, CDR2 SYGVKD. V dropped 3 bases and J dropped 3 bases, with 9 bases sitting between them. CDR3 length: 13 amino acids. The CDR3 reads CAISEVTGYEQYF. As DNA, the CDR3 is TGTGCCATCAGTGAAGTAACGGGCTACGAGCAGTACTTC.

This chain links TRBV18 with TRBJ1-5; 7 nucleotides line up with TRBD1. The CDR3 covers 15 residues. The germline V gene has CDR1 KGHSH and CDR2 LQKENI. J was trimmed by 9 bases and V by 0 bases; bases with no gene match: 8. The CDR3, as DNA: TGTGCCAGCTCACCACCAGGGGGCGAAAGGCGGCCCCAGCATTTT. It specifies CASSPPGGERRPQHF.

This chain joins TRBV25-1 and TRBJ2-6, with no clear D. The length of the CDR3 is 16 residues. V was clipped by 3 bases and J by 0 bases, with 9 bases between them. Germline V gene sequence: CDR1 MGHDK, CDR2 SYGVNS. Here the CDR3 DNA reads TGTGCCAGCAGTGATTTGTTTAGCTCTGGGGCCAACGTCCTGACTTTC. It yields the protein CASSDLFSSGANVLTF. Full variable domain (outside the CDR3, taken from reference TRBV25-1 and TRBJ2-6): EADIYQTPRYLVIGTGKKITLECSQTMGHDKMYWYQQDPGMELHLIHYSYGVNSTEKGDLSSESTVSRIRTEHFPLTLESARPSHTSQYLCASSDLFSSGANVLTFGAGSRLTVL.

This chain connects TRBV4-3 to TRBJ1-2, with 9 nucleotides matching TRBD1. V shed 1 base, J shed 4 bases, and the junction held 7 bases outside the gene matches. The CDR3 sequence is 16 residues long. Germline lookup yields CDR1 LGHNA and CDR2 YSLEER. The CDR3 loop is CASSQGRQGVFYGYTF. The CDR3 region has the DNA TGCGCCAGCAGCCAAGGGCGACAGGGGGTTTTCTATGGCTACACCTTC.

Here the CDR3 DNA reads TGCGCCAGCAGCCAAACCGGGACAGGGGATTTTCGCGAGCAGTACTTC. Translation gives CASSQTGTGDFREQYF. J is TRBJ2-7 and V is TRBV4-1; the match to TRBD1 covers 10 bases. The CDR3 spans 16 residues. CDR1 is MGHRA and CDR2 is YSYEKL in the germline V gene. V was clipped by 2 bases and J by 6 bases; unmatched bases: 10.

In this sample, this clone turned up a few times. The chain links TRBV30 to TRBJ2-7; perhaps TRBD1 as D (5 bases). This CDR3 comprises 14 residues. Trimming removed 1 base from V and 3 bases from J, with 13 bases in between. The germline gives CDR1 GTSNPN, CDR2 SVGIG (reference sequence). CDR3 sequence reads: CAWSAPTVYYEQYF. The DNA of the CDR3 is TGTGCCTGGAGTGCCCCGACAGTATACTACGAGCAGTACTTC.

J is TRBJ2-7 and V is TRBV7-2, with 10 nucleotides matching TRBD1. CDR3 size: 14 residues. The V gene end was trimmed by 6 bases and the J gene end by 0 bases; junction bases not matched to a gene: 2. CDR1 is SGHTA and CDR2 is FQGNSA in the germline V gene. DNA of the CDR3: TGTGCCAGCAGGCGACAGGGGGCCTCCTACGAGCAGTACTTC. Its translation is CASRRQGASYEQYF.

This chain joins TRBV5-1 and TRBJ2-1, with D perhaps TRBD2 (7 bases). V was clipped by 4 bases and J by 9 bases, with 17 bases between them. The CDR3 is 14 amino acids. CDR1 SGHRS and CDR2 YFSETQ come from the germline V gene. For the CDR3, the DNA is TGCGCCAGCAGCAGGAGTCGCGGGGGCAGTGAGCAGTTCTTC. Translating it yields CASSRSRGGSEQFF.

The sample holds a few counts of this clone. The V and J genes are TRBV29-1 and TRBJ2-4; a weak D match, TRBD2 (6 bases). Trimming cost V 1 base and J 9 bases, with 13 bases left between them. Germline V gene data show CDR1 as SQVTM and CDR2 as ANQGSEA. CDR3 length equals 13 residues. The CDR3 nucleotides are TGCAGCGTTGAAGTCACTAGCATGGGCATTCAGTACTTC. Amino acids: CSVEVTSMGIQYF. Filled out from reference TRBV29-1 and TRBJ2-4, the complete variable domain reads SAVISQKPSRDICQRGTSLTIQCQVDSQVTMMFWYRQQPGQSLTLIATANQGSEATYESGFVIDKFPISRPNLTFSTLTVSNMSPEDSSIYLCSVEVTSMGIQYFGAGTRLSVL.

The chain carries TRBV15 and TRBJ1-1; D remains ambiguous. CDR3 size: 13 residues. Germline V gene lookup returns CDR1 LNHNV and CDR2 YYDKDF (reference sequence). V lost 5 bases, J lost 3 bases, and 10 bases lay in between. CDR3 sequence reads: CATSLGQDTEAFF. The CDR3 DNA reads as TGTGCCACCAGCCTTGGCCAGGACACTGAAGCTTTCTTT.

The V gene is TRBV29-1, the J gene TRBJ2-7, with TRBD1 matching over 9 bases. This CDR3 comprises 13 residues. The germline V gene encodes CDR1 SQVTM and CDR2 ANQGSEA. Trimming at V came to 6 bases and at J to 9 bases, leaving 12 bases not matched to a gene. CDR3: CSVRPGTGTGQYF. CDR3 sequence (DNA): TGCAGCGTCCGGCCGGGGACAGGGACCGGGCAGTACTTC.

The rearrangement links TRBV5-6 to TRBJ1-2; 9 nucleotides line up with TRBD1. In germline, CDR1 is SGHDT, CDR2 YYEEEE. CDR3 length equals 16 residues. V gave up 4 bases and J gave up 5 bases; unmatched junction bases: 12. DNA of the CDR3: TGTGCCAGCAGCCCGCAACCGGACAGGGGAAGGTATGGCTACACCTTC. Its translation: CASSPQPDRGRYGYTF.

This rearrangement joins TRBV7-9 to TRBJ2-7; TRBD2 agrees at 7 bases. Germline loops: CDR1 SEHNR, CDR2 FQNEAQ (reference sequence). The CDR3 length is 15 residues. Unmatched junction bases numbered 11, after V lost 3 bases and J lost 6 bases. CDR3 coding DNA: TGTGCCAGCAGCTTGACGGGGGGAGCGGCTGGCGAGCAGTACTTC. Its translation: CASSLTGGAAGEQYF.

The chain joins TRBV7-9 to TRBJ1-4; D is uncertain. Trimming removed 2 bases from V and 1 base from J, with 5 bases in between. Per germline, CDR1 SEHNR and CDR2 FQNEAQ (reference sequence). This CDR3 region has 14 residues. The CDR3 reads CASSLSGTNEKLFF. The CDR3 nucleotides are TGTGCCAGCAGCTTAAGCGGAACTAATGAAAAACTGTTTTTT.

The table lists this clone with a count of one. The chain employs TRBV5-1 and TRBJ1-2; TRBD1 matches 11 bases. V lost 0 bases and J lost 8; bases outside the gene matches: 3. Looked up from germline, CDR1 is SGHRS and CDR2 is YFSETQ. This CDR3 is 14 amino acids long. The CDR3 region is CASSLDGTGGGYTF. The CDR3 DNA is TGCGCCAGCAGCTTGGATGGGACAGGGGGAGGCTACACCTTC. Using reference TRBV5-1 and TRBJ1-2 for the parts outside the CDR3, the full variable domain is KAGVTQTPRYLIKTRGQQVTLSCSPISGHRSVSWYQQTPGQGLQFLFEYFSETQRNKGNFPGRFSGRQFSNSRSEMNVSTLELGDSALYLCASSLDGTGGGYTFGSGTRLTVV.

The V gene is TRBV6-5, the J gene TRBJ1-2, with 8 nucleotides matching TRBD1. Germline V gives CDR1 MNHEY, CDR2 SVGAGI. V gave up 7 bases and J gave up 8 bases; unmatched junction bases: 15. This CDR3 region has 15 residues. This chain's CDR3 is CASTLTLQGARGYTF. The CDR3, as DNA: TGTGCCAGCACCCTCACATTGCAGGGGGCTAGGGGCTACACCTTC.

The J gene is TRBJ2-3, the V gene TRBV9, with TRBD1 matching 8 bases. V gave up 2 bases and J gave up 0 bases; unmatched junction bases: 5. The germline V gene encodes CDR1 SGDLS and CDR2 YYNGEE. The CDR3 sequence is 16 residues long. The CDR3 loop reads CASSVQGAPSTDTQYF. The CDR3 DNA reads TGTGCCAGCAGCGTCCAGGGGGCCCCTAGCACAGATACGCAGTATTTT.

This clone occurred a few times. The chain links TRBV4-1 to TRBJ1-2; no definite D call. Per germline, CDR1 MGHRA and CDR2 YSYEKL. The CDR3 totals 14 residues. Trimming shortened V by 0 bases and J by 4 bases, and 9 bases separated the two germline ends. The CDR3 bases are TGCGCCAGCAGCCAAGATCCCGGGTCCTATGGCTACACCTTC. Protein product: CASSQDPGSYGYTF.

The gene calls are TRBV6-5 and TRBJ1-2; perhaps TRBD1 as D (5 bases). CDR3 length: 13 residues. Germline loops: CDR1 MNHEY, CDR2 SVGAGI. V lost 5 bases and J 4 bases, leaving 11 bases between the germline ends. The CDR3 DNA reads TGTGCCAGCAGTCCGGGACTTTCCTATGGCTACACCTTC. This encodes CASSPGLSYGYTF.

To note about this clone: The junction does not match germline at one end; this may be a read error. V and J are TRBV4-1 and TRBJ1-5; no reliable D call. CDR3 length equals 13 residues. CDR1 is MGHRA and CDR2 is YSYEKL in the germline V gene. The CDR3 sequence is CASSKDRDQPQHF. The CDR3 DNA sequence: TGCGCCAGCAGCAAAGATCGGGATCAGCCCCAGCATTTT.

The chain has TRBV10-3 and TRBJ2-3, with 9 bases identical to TRBD1. Germline V gene lookup returns CDR1 ENHRY and CDR2 SYGVKD. V shed 6 bases and J 4 bases; nucleotides not matched to a gene: 5. The CDR3 runs 14 residues. The CDR3 region is CAIRGDRAADTQYF. For the CDR3, the DNA is TGTGCCATCAGAGGGGACAGGGCTGCAGATACGCAGTATTTT.